The 9 T cell receptor beta chains below all came from one sample that was sequenced in a study of blood T cell repertoires in COVID-19. The protocol was immunoSEQ multiplex PCR, while the TCRdb copy is restricted to in-frame clones and leaves out a portion. Counted here are some 100,000 clones, about 85% occurring once; the ten biggest clones make up 7.7%. The specimen sequenced was peripheral blood. The receptors here all came from a human donor in a cohort sampled during active COVID-19.

The chain carries TRBV7-2 and TRBJ2-1; perhaps TRBD2 as D (6 bases). CDR3 length equals 15 residues. Germline V gives CDR1 SGHTA, CDR2 FQGNSA. V gave up 5 bases and J gave up 0 bases, with 11 bases separating them. In DNA, the CDR3 is TGTGCCAGCAGCGCCCGACTAGGCTCCTACAATGAGCAGTTCTTC. As protein: CASSARLGSYNEQFF. Based on the CDR3 plus reference TRBV7-2 and TRBJ2-1, the full variable domain is GAGVSQSPSNKVTEKGKDVELRCDPISGHTALYWYRQSLGQGLEFLIYFQGNSAPDKSGLPSDRFSAERTGGSVSTLTIQRTQQEDSAVYLCASSARLGSYNEQFFGPGTRLTVL.

The V and J genes are TRBV7-8 and TRBJ1-4; D uncertain. Trimming removed 0 bases at V and 8 bases at J, with 10 bases between. Germline assignment: CDR1 SGHVS and CDR2 FQNEAQ. The CDR3 is 14 amino acids. The CDR3 sequence is CASSLAEVGEKLFF. The CDR3 coding sequence is TGTGCCAGCAGCTTAGCAGAGGTTGGGGAAAAACTGTTTTTT.

This chain links TRBV5-4 with TRBJ2-7; 8 nucleotides align to TRBD1. The length of the CDR3 is 15 residues. The germline CDR1 and CDR2 sequences are SGHNT and YYREEE (reference sequence). V lost 7 bases, J lost 0 bases, and 9 bases stayed unmatched. CDR3 region: CASHRAGTGSYEQYF. DNA for the CDR3: TGTGCCAGCCACCGTGCCGGGACAGGCTCCTACGAGCAGTACTTC.

V and J are TRBV6-5 and TRBJ1-6; D might be TRBD1 (5 bases). The CDR3 is made up of 16 amino acids. Trimming pared 0 bases from V and 8 bases from J, leaving 14 bases between. Looked up from germline, CDR1 is MNHEY and CDR2 is SVGAGI. The CDR3 here is CASSYSGGDPHSPLHF. CDR3 DNA sequence: TGTGCCAGCAGTTACTCGGGGGGGGACCCACATTCACCCCTCCACTTT.

This clone was recorded a few times. V gene TRBV27 combines with J gene TRBJ2-7, with 12 bases fitting TRBD2. Germline V CDR1 and CDR2: MNHEY, SMNVEV (reference sequence). The CDR3 has 16 residues. The junction had 11 bases not matched to a gene; V was cut back by 5 bases and J by 6 bases. The CDR3 spells CASSNGLAGNLGEQYF. In nucleotides, the CDR3 is TGTGCCAGCAGTAACGGACTAGCGGGAAATCTCGGCGAGCAGTACTTC.

The rearrangement links TRBV18 to TRBJ2-1; 10 bases fit TRBD2. With V trimmed by 3 bases and J by 3 bases, 5 bases remained unmatched. The CDR3 length is 16 residues. Germline CDR1 is KGHSH and CDR2 is LQKENI. In DNA form, the CDR3 reads TGTGCCAGCTCACCCGCCGGACTAGCGGACTACAATGAGCAGTTCTTC. Translated, it gives CASSPAGLADYNEQFF.

The rearrangement joins TRBV18 to TRBJ2-5, with D unclear. The germline V gene has CDR1 KGHSH and CDR2 LQKENI. This CDR3 comprises 13 residues. Trimming removed 4 bases from V and 1 base from J, with 7 bases in between. DNA of the CDR3: TGTGCCAGCTCACTGGCCAGCCAAGAGACCCAGTACTTC. Translated: CASSLASQETQYF.

V usage is TRBV7-9 and J usage is TRBJ1-2; TRBD1 aligns across 7 bases. Germline-derived CDR1 and CDR2 are SEHNR and FQNEAQ (reference sequence). This CDR3 is built from 13 residues. V trimming: 5 bases; J trimming: 4 bases; junction bases outside the gene matches: 4. The CDR3 loop is CASSPGTAYGYTF. CDR3 nucleotide sequence: TGTGCCAGCAGCCCCGGGACAGCCTATGGCTACACCTTC.

The chain carries TRBV6-5 and TRBJ1-2; perhaps TRBD1 as D (5 bases). Germline CDR1 and CDR2: MNHEY and SVGAGI. The CDR3 has 15 amino acids. V was pared by 7 bases and J by 0 bases, with 15 bases between. CDR3 protein: CASTSGGGPNYGYTF. The CDR3 nucleotides read TGTGCCAGCACCTCGGGGGGGGGACCTAACTATGGCTACACCTTC.